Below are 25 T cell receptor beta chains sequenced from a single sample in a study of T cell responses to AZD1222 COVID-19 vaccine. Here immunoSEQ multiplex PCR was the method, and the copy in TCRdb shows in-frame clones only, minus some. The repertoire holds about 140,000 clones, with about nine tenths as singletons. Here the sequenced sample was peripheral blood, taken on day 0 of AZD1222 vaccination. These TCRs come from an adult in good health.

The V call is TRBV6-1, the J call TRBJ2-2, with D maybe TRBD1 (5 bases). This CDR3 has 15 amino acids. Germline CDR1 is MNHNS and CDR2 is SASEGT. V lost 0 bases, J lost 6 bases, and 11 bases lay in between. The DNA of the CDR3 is TGTGCCAGCAGTGAAGCTCCGACAGTCGCCGGGGAGCTGTTTTTT. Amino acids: CASSEAPTVAGELFF.

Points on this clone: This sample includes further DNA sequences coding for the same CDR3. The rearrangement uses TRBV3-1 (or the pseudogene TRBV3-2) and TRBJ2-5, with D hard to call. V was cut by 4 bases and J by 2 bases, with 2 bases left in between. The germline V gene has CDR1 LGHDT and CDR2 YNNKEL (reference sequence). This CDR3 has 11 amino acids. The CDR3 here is CASSLQETQYF. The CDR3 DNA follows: TGTGCCAGCAGCCTGCAAGAGACCCAGTACTTC.

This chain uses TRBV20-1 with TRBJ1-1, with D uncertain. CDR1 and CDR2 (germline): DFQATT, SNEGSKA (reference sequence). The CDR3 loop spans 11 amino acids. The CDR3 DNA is TGCACCCCAGGCGGGAACACTGAAGCTTTCTTT. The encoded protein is CTPGGNTEAFF.

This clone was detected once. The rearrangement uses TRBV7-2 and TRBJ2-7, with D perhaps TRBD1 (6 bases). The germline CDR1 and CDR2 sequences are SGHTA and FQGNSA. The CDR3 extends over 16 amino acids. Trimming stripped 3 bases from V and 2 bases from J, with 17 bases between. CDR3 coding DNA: TGTGCCAGCAGCTTCGTCAGGGGCGAACCAGCCTACGAGCAGTACTTC. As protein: CASSFVRGEPAYEQYF.

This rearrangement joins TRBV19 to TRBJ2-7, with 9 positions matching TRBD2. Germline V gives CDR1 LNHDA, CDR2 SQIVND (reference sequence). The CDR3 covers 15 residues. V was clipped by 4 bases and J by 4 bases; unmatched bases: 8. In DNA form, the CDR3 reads TGTGCCAGTAGTAGAACAGCGGGAGGATCTTACGAGCAGTACTTC. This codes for CASSRTAGGSYEQYF. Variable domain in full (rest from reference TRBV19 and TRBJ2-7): DGGITQSPKYLFRKEGQNVTLSCEQNLNHDAMYWYRQDPGQGLRLIYYSQIVNDFQKGDIAEGYSVSREKKESFPLTVTSAQKNPTAFYLCASSRTAGGSYEQYFGPGTRLTVT.

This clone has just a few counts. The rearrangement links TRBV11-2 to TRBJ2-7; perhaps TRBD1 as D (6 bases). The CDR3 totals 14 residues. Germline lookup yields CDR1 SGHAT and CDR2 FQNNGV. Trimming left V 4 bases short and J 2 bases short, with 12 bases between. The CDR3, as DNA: TGTGCCAGCAGCTCCCGTAACAGGGCCTACGAGCAGTACTTC. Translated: CASSSRNRAYEQYF.

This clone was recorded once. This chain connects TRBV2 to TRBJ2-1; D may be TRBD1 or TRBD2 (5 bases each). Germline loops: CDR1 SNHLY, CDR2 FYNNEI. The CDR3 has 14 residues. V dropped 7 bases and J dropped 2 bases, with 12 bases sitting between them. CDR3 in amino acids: CASNGGEPYNEQFF. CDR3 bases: TGTGCCAGCAATGGGGGAGAACCCTACAATGAGCAGTTCTTC. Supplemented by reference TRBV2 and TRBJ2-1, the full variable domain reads EPEVTQTPSHQVTQMGQEVILRCVPISNHLYFYWYRQILGQKVEFLVSFYNNEISEKSEIFDDQFSVERPDGSNFTLKIRSTKLEDSAMYFCASNGGEPYNEQFFGPGTRLTVL.

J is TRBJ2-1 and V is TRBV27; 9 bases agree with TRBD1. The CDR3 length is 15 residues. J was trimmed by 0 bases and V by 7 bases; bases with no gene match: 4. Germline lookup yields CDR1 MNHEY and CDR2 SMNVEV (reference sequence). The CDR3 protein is CASTPGQGSYNEQFF. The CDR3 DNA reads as TGTGCCAGCACTCCGGGACAGGGCTCCTACAATGAGCAGTTCTTC.

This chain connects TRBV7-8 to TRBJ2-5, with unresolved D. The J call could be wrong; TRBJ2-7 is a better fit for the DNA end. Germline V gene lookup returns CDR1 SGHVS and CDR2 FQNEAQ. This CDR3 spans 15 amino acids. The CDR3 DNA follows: TGTGCCAGCAGCTCAGCCGGATTGTTCTCCTACGAGCAGTACTTC. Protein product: CASSSAGLFSYEQYF.

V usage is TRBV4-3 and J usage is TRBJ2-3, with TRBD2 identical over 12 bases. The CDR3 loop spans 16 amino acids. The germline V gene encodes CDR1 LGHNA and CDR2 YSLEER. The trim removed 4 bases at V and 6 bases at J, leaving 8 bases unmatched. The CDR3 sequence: CASSPELAGGRDTQYF. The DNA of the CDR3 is TGCGCCAGCAGCCCAGAACTAGCGGGAGGTAGGGATACGCAGTATTTT.

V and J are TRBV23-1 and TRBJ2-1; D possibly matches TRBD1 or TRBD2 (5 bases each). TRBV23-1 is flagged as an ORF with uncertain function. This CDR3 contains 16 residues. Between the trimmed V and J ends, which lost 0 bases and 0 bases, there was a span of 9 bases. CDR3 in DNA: TGCGCCAGCAGTCAATCGGCAGGGAGCTCCTACAATGAGCAGTTCTTC. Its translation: CASSQSAGSSYNEQFF.

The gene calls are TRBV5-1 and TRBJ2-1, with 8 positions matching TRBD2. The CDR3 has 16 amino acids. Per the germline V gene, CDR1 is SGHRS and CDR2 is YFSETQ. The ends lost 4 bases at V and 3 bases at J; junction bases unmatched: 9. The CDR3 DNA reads TGCGCCAGCAGCCGGGGTCCGCGGGAGGTCTACAATGAGCAGTTCTTC. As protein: CASSRGPREVYNEQFF.

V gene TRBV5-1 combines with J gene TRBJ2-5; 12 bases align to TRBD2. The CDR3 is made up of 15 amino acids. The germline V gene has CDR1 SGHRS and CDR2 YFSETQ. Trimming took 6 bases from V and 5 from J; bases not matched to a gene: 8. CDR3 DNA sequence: TGCGCCAGCAAAGGACTAGCGGGGAGTTTGGAGACCCAGTACTTC. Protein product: CASKGLAGSLETQYF.

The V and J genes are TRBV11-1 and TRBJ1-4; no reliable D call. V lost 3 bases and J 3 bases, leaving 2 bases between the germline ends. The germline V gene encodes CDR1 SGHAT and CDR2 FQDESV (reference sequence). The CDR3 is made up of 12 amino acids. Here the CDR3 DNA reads TGTGCCAGCAGCTTCCCTAATGAAAAACTGTTTTTT. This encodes CASSFPNEKLFF.

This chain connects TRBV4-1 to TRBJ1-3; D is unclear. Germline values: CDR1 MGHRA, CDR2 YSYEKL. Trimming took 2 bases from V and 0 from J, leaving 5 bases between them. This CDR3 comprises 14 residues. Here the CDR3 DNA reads TGCGCCAGCAGCCAATCCTCCTCTGGAAACACCATATATTTT. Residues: CASSQSSSGNTIYF.

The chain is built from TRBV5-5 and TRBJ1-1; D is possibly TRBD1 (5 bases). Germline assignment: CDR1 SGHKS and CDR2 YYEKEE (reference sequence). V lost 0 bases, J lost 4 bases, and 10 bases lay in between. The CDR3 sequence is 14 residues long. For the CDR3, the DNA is TGTGCCAGCAGCTTGGGGGACTCCGGCACTGAAGCTTTCTTT. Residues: CASSLGDSGTEAFF.

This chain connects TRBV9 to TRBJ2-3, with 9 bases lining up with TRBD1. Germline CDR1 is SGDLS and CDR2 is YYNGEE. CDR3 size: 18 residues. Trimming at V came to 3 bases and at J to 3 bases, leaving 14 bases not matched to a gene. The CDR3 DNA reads TGTGCCAGCAGCGGGGAACTCGAGGACAGGGGAGTAACAGATACGCAGTATTTT. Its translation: CASSGELEDRGVTDTQYF.

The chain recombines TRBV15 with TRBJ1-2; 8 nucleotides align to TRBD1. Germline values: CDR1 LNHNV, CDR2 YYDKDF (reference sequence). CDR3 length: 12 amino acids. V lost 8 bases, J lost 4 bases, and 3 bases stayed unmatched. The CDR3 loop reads CATGQGVYGYTF. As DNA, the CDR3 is TGTGCCACCGGACAGGGCGTCTATGGCTACACCTTC.

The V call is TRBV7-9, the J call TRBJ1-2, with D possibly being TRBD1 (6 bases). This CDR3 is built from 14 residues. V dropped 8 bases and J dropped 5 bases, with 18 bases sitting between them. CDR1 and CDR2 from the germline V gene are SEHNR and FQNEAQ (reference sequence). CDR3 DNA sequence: TGTGCCAGCGCCACGGGGGCAGCTCTGTATGGCTACACCTTC. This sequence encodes CASATGAALYGYTF.

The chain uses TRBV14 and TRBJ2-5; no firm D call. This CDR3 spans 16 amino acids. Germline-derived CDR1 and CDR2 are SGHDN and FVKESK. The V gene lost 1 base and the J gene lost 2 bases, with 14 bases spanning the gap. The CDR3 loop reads CASSQAYSDIQETQYF. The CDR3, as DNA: TGTGCCAGCAGCCAAGCCTATAGTGACATTCAAGAGACCCAGTACTTC.

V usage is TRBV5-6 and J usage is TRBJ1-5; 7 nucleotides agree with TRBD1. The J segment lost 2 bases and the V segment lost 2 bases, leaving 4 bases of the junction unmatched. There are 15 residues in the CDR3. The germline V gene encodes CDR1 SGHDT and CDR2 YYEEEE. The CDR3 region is CASSLGGAGNQPQHF. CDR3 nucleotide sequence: TGTGCCAGCAGCTTAGGGGGCGCGGGCAATCAGCCCCAGCATTTT.

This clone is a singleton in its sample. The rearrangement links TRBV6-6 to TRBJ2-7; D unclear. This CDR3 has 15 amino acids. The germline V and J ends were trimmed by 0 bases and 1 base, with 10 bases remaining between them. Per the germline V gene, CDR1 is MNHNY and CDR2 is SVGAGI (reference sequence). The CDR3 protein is CASSYSIGSSYEQYF. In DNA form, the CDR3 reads TGTGCCAGCAGTTACTCGATAGGTAGTTCCTACGAGCAGTACTTC.

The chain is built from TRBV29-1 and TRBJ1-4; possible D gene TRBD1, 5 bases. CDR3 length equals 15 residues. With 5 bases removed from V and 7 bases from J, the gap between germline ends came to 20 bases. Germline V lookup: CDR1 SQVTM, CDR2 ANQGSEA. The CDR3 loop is CSVLLVRAGGEKLFF. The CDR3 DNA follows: TGCAGCGTTTTATTAGTCCGGGCGGGGGGTGAAAAACTGTTTTTT.

CDR3 sequence reads: CASSPPGGANEKLFF. The CDR3 DNA follows: TGTGCCAGCTCACCCCCGGGGGGGGCTAATGAAAAACTGTTTTTT. The V call is TRBV18, the J call TRBJ1-4, with D tentatively TRBD1 (5 bases). Germline values: CDR1 KGHSH, CDR2 LQKENI. The CDR3 runs 15 residues. Between the trimmed V and J ends, which lost 3 bases and 3 bases, there was a span of 11 bases.

The CDR3 DNA follows: TGTGCCAGCAGACGTCCCGGGGACACCATATATTTT. The encoded protein is CASRRPGDTIYF. This chain uses TRBV6-5 with TRBJ1-3; D not resolved. Looked up from germline, CDR1 is MNHEY and CDR2 is SVGAGI. The CDR3 is 12 amino acids. V lost 6 bases, J lost 8 bases, and 11 bases lay in between.